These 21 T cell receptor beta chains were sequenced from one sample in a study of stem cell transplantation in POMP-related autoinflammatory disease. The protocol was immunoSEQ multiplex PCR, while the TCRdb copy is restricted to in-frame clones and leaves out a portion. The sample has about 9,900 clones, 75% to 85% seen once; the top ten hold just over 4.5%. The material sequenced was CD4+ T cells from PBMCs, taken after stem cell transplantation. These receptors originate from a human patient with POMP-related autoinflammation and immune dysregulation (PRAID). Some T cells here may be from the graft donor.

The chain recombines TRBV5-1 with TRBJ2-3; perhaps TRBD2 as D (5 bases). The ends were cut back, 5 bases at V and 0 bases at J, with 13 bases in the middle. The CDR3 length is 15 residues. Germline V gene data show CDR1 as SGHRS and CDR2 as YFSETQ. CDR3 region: CASRLPGISTDTQYF. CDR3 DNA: TGCGCCAGCAGACTTCCGGGAATTAGCACAGATACGCAGTATTTT.

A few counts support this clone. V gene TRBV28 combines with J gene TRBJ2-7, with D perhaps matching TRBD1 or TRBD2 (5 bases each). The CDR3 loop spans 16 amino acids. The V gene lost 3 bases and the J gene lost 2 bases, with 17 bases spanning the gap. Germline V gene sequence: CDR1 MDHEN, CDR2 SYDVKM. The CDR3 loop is CASSFNRWGRTYEQYF. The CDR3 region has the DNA TGTGCCAGCAGTTTTAACAGATGGGGACGGACCTACGAGCAGTACTTC.

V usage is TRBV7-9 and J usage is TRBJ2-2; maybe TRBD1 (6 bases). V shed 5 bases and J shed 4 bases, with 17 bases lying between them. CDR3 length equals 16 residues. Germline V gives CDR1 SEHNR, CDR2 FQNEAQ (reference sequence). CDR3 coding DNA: TGTGCCAGCAGCCCCACAGGGATTTGGGGCACCGGGGAGCTGTTTTTT. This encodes CASSPTGIWGTGELFF.

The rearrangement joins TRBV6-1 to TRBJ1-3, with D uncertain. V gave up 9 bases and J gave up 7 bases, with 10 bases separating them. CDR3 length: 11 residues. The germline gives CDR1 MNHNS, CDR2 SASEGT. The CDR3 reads CASIQRNTIYF. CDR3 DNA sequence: TGTGCCAGTATACAGCGCAACACCATATATTTT.

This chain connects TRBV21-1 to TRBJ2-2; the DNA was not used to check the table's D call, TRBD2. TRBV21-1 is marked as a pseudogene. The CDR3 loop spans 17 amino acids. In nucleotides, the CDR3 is TGTGCCAGCAGCAAAAGGTGTACTAGCGGGGCCACCGGGGAGCTGTTTTTT. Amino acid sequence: CASSKRCTSGATGELFF.

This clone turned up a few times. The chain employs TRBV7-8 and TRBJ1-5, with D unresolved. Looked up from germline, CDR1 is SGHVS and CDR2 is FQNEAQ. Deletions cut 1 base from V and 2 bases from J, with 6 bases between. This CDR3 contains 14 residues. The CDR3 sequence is CASSLDGRNQPQHF. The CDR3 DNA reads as TGTGCCAGCAGCTTAGATGGGCGCAATCAGCCCCAGCATTTT.

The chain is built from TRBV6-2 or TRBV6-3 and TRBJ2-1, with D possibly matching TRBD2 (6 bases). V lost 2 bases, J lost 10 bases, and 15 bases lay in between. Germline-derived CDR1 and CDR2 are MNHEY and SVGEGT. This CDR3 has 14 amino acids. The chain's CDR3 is CASSYLTRAGEQFF. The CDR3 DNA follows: TGTGCCAGCAGTTACCTGACTAGGGCGGGAGAGCAGTTCTTC.

CDR3 coding DNA: TGTGCCAGTAGTGCTTCTCCGGGACAGGGGTGGCACGAGCAGTACTTC. It codes for CASSASPGQGWHEQYF. The chain recombines TRBV19 with TRBJ2-7, with TRBD1 matching over 10 bases. CDR1 and CDR2 (germline): LNHDA, SQIVND (reference sequence). The J segment lost 5 bases and the V segment lost 5 bases, leaving 12 bases of the junction unmatched. This CDR3 has 16 residues.

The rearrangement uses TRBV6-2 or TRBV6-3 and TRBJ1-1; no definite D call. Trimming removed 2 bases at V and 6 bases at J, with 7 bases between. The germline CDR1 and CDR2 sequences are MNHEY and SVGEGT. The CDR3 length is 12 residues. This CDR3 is CASSYVGAEAFF. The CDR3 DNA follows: TGTGCCAGCAGTTACGTTGGCGCTGAAGCTTTCTTT.

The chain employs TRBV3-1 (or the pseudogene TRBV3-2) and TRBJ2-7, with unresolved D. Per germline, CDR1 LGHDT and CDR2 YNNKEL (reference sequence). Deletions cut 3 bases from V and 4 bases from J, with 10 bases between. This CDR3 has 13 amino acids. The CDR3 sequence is CASSHGRTYEQYF. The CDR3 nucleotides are TGTGCCAGCAGCCACGGCAGAACTTACGAGCAGTACTTC.

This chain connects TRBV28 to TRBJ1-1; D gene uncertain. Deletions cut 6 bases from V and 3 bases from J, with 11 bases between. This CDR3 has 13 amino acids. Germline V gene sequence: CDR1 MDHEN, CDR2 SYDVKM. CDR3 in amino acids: CASSPVQHTEAFF. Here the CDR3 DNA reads TGTGCCAGCAGCCCCGTTCAGCACACTGAAGCTTTCTTT.

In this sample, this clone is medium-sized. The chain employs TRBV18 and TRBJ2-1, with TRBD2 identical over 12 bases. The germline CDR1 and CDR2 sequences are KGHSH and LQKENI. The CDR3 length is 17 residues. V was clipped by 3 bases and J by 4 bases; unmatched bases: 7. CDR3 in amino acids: CASSPRLAGALYNEQFF. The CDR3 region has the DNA TGTGCCAGCTCACCCCGACTAGCGGGAGCCCTATACAATGAGCAGTTCTTC.

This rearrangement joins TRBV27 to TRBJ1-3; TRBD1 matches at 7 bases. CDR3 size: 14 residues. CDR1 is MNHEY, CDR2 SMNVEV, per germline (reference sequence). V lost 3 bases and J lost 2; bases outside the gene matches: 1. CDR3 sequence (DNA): TGTGCCAGCAGTTTGAGGGGGCCTGGAAACACCATATATTTT. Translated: CASSLRGPGNTIYF.

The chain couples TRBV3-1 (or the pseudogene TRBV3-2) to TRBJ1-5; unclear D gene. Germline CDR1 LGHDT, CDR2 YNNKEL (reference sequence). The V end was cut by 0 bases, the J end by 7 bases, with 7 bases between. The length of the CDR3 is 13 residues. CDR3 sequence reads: CASSQDRGQPQHF. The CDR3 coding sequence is TGTGCCAGCAGCCAAGATCGTGGGCAGCCCCAGCATTTT.

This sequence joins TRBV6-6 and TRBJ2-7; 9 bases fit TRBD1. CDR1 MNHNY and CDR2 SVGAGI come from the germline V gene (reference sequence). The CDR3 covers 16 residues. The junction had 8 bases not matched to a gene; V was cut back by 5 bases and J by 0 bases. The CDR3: CASSRAPGQGSYEQYF. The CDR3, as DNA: TGTGCCAGCAGTCGAGCACCGGGACAGGGCTCCTACGAGCAGTACTTC.

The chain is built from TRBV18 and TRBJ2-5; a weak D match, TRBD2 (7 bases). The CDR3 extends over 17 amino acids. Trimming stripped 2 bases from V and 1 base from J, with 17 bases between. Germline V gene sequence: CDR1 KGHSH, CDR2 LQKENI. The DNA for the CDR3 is TGTGCCAGCTCACCAGACCCTACGGGGGGCTTCCAAGAGACCCAGTACTTC. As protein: CASSPDPTGGFQETQYF.

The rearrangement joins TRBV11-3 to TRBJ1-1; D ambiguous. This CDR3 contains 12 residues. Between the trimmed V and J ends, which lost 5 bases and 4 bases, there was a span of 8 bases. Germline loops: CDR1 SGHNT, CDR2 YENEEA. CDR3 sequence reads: CASSPMGTEAFF. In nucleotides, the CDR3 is TGTGCCAGCAGCCCCATGGGCACTGAAGCTTTCTTT.

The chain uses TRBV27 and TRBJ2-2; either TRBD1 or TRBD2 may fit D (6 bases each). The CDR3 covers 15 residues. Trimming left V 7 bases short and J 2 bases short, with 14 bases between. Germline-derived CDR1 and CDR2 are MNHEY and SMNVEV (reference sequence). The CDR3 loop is CASTFLGGNTGELFF. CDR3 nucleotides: TGTGCCAGCACCTTTTTGGGGGGCAACACCGGGGAGCTGTTTTTT.

CDR3 DNA sequence: TGTGCCAGCAGCTTGGGACTTAGCTCCTACGAGCAGTACTTC. Protein product: CASSLGLSSYEQYF. This chain connects TRBV11-1 to TRBJ2-7; a weak D match, TRBD2 (6 bases). V lost 3 bases and J lost 0, with 9 bases in between. The CDR3 loop spans 14 amino acids. CDR1 is SGHAT, CDR2 FQDESV, per germline (reference sequence).

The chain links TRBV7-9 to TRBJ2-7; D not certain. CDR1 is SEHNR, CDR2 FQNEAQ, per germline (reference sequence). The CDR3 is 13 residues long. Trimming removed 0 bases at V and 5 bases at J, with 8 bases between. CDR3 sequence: CASSLAPVNEQYF. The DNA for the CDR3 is TGTGCCAGCAGCTTAGCGCCGGTCAACGAGCAGTACTTC.

CDR3 bases: TGCGCCAGCAGCTTGGTGGGGGGCGGGCAGCCCCAGCATTTT. Amino acid sequence: CASSLVGGGQPQHF. The chain couples TRBV5-1 to TRBJ1-5; a possible D gene is TRBD1 (6 bases). Trimming removed 0 bases from V and 7 bases from J, with 11 bases in between. This CDR3 has 14 residues. The germline V gene encodes CDR1 SGHRS and CDR2 YFSETQ.